This is a list of T cell receptor beta chains from one sample in a study of blood T cells in healthy people across ages. TCRdb itself ran the 5' RACE reads through MiXCR, one entry per CDR3 protein. The table has approximately 800,000 distinct CDR3 sequences, roughly three fifths seen once. Sample: blood. These receptors were obtained from a middle-aged man in good health. Both conserved end residues are part of each CDR3. The D gene is left open where the match is weak. Not every row has a clone size; where given, it reads once, few, many or a size class.

abundance,v_gene,d_gene,j_gene,CDR3aa,CDR3nt
NA,TRBV29-1,NA,TRBJ1-1,CSVGRTRTNTEAFF,TGCAGCGTCGGTAGGACGCGGACGAACACTGAAGCTTTCTTT
NA,TRBV6-5,NA,TRBJ1-2,CASSYTGDYGYTF,TGTGCCAGCAGTTACACAGGAGACTATGGCTACACCTTC
NA,TRBV10-1,NA,TRBJ1-1,CASSEGSGGEGHTEAFF,TGCGCCAGCAGTGAAGGTAGTGGGGGAGAGGGGCACACTGAAGCTTTCTTT
NA,TRBV4-1,TRBD1,TRBJ1-5,CASSQEISGGDQPQHF,TGCGCCAGCAGCCAAGAGATTTCAGGGGGGGATCAGCCCCAGCATTTT
NA,TRBV29-1,TRBD1,TRBJ1-1,CSGRGRGPRTEAFF,TGCAGCGGCCGTGGCAGGGGGCCCCGCACTGAAGCTTTCTTT
NA,TRBV6-1,NA,TRBJ2-1,CASRHLIIPYNEQFF,TGTGCCAGCAGACACCTAATAATCCCTTACAATGAGCAGTTCTTC
NA,TRBV12-5,NA,TRBJ1-1,CASASSGGLAQPVSRRNTEAFF,TGTGCTAGTGCCTCCTCGGGAGGCTTGGCGCAACCTGTATCGCGAAGGAACACTGAAGCTTTCTTT
few,TRBV7-6,NA,TRBJ2-7,CASSLVQGGHDEQYF,TGTGCCAGCAGCTTAGTTCAGGGAGGTCACGACGAGCAGTACTTC
NA,TRBV12-3/TRBV12-4,NA,TRBJ1-1,CASSLGDPMNTEAFF,TGTGCCAGCAGTTTAGGGGACCCTATGAACACTGAAGCTTTCTTT
NA,TRBV6-2/TRBV6-3,NA,TRBJ1-5,CASSYLSDVSNQPQHF,TGTGCCAGCAGTTATCTTTCGGACGTCAGCAATCAGCCCCAGCATTTT
few,TRBV7-2,TRBD2,TRBJ2-3,CASSLPAGGLADTQYF,TGTGCCAGCAGCTTGCCAGCGGGGGGGCTCGCAGATACGCAGTATTTT
few,TRBV12-3/TRBV12-4,NA,TRBJ2-7,CASSRLVDEQYF,TGTGCCAGCAGTAGATTAGTAGACGAGCAGTACTTC
NA,TRBV7-2,TRBD1,TRBJ1-6,CASRREAGQANSPLHF,TGTGCCAGCAGGCGAGAAGCGGGACAGGCGAATTCACCCCTCCACTTT
NA,TRBV14,NA,TRBJ2-1,CASSHPEDGGLIYNEQFF,TGTGCCAGCAGCCATCCAGAAGATGGGGGCTTGATCTACAATGAGCAGTTCTTC
NA,TRBV29-1,TRBD2,TRBJ2-5,CSVGGGSLGVSQYF,TGCAGCGTTGGGGGGGGGAGCCTGGGGGTGTCCCAGTACTTC
NA,TRBV12-3/TRBV12-4,NA,TRBJ2-4,CASSGLQATLAKNIQYF,TGTGCCAGCAGTGGACTTCAAGCAACGTTAGCCAAAAACATTCAGTACTTC
NA,TRBV27,NA,TRBJ2-1,CASSLSRINEQFF,TGTGCCAGCAGTTTATCTAGGATCAATGAGCAGTTCTTC
few,TRBV4-3,TRBD1,TRBJ2-7,CASSLSGTGGRYEQYF,TGCGCCAGCAGCCTTTCTGGGACAGGGGGGAGATACGAGCAGTACTTC
NA,TRBV14,TRBD1,TRBJ2-5,CASSPWTGGEETQYF,TGTGCCAGCAGCCCGTGGACAGGGGGAGAAGAGACCCAGTACTTC
many,TRBV3-1,NA,TRBJ1-2,CASSQADLGIRGYTF,TGTGCCAGCAGCCAAGCGGATCTGGGAATCCGAGGCTACACCTTC
NA,TRBV6-1,NA,TRBJ2-4,CASIQGLAAIQYF,TGTGCCAGCATTCAGGGATTGGCAGCCATTCAGTACTTC
once,TRBV10-3,TRBD1,TRBJ2-7,CATRTGTGIGSYEQYF,TGTGCCACCAGGACGGGGACAGGGATCGGATCCTACGAGCAGTACTTC
NA,TRBV20-1,TRBD2,TRBJ2-5,CSARDLKREGGQETQYF,TGCAGTGCTAGAGATCTTAAGCGGGAGGGAGGTCAAGAGACCCAGTACTTC
NA,TRBV27,NA,TRBJ1-1,CASSLKYRADTEAFF,TGTGCCAGCAGTTTAAAGTACAGGGCGGACACTGAAGCTTTCTTT
NA,TRBV20-1,NA,TRBJ1-6,CSARDVGVGSPLHF,TGCAGTGCTAGAGATGTTGGCGTGGGATCACCCCTCCACTTT
few,TRBV4-1,TRBD2,TRBJ2-3,CASSQKSGRASDTQYF,TGCGCCAGCAGCCAAAAGAGCGGGAGGGCGTCAGATACGCAGTATTTT
many,TRBV6-6,NA,TRBJ1-5,CASTNAPGGVNQPQHF,TGTGCCAGCACCAACGCTCCGGGGGGGGTCAATCAGCCCCAGCATTTT
NA,TRBV4-1,NA,TRBJ1-2,CASSTPRPRLGYGYTF,TGCGCCAGCAGCACGCCAAGACCGAGATTAGGGTATGGCTACACCTTC
once,TRBV9,TRBD1,TRBJ2-3,CASSASGTGLPDTQYF,TGTGCCAGCAGCGCTTCCGGGACAGGGTTACCAGATACGCAGTATTTT
NA,TRBV20-1,TRBD2,TRBJ2-1,CSAMGLKSSYNEQFF,TGCAGTGCTATGGGACTAAAGAGCTCCTACAATGAGCAGTTCTTC
few,TRBV20-1,NA,TRBJ2-1,CSEQDSNNEQFF,TGCAGTGAACAGGACAGCAACAATGAGCAGTTCTTC
few,TRBV6-5,TRBD2,TRBJ2-7,CASLSPGTSGNYEQYF,TGTGCCAGCCTCTCCCCTGGGACTAGCGGGAACTACGAGCAGTACTTC
NA,TRBV3-1,NA,TRBJ2-1,CASSQDQPPYNEQFF,TGTGCCAGCAGCCAAGATCAGCCACCCTACAATGAGCAGTTCTTC
NA,TRBV11-2,TRBD1,TRBJ1-2,CASSLDSWGAGGSYTF,TGTGCCAGCAGCTTAGATTCCTGGGGGGCAGGGGGCAGCTACACCTTC
few,TRBV27,NA,TRBJ2-3,CASSLWGGQRDTDTQYF,TGTGCCAGCAGTTTATGGGGTGGGCAAAGGGACACAGATACGCAGTATTTT
NA,TRBV28,TRBD1,TRBJ1-2,CASSPTGTAYGYTF,TGTGCCAGCAGTCCTACAGGGACAGCCTATGGCTACACCTTC
NA,TRBV20-1,NA,TRBJ1-5,CSAPQPRGGNQPQHF,TGCAGTGCCCCCCAGCCGCGGGGAGGGAATCAGCCCCAGCATTTT